This T cell receptor beta chain was found in a study of blood T cell repertoires in COVID-19. Sequencing was performed with immunoSEQ multiplex PCR; in TCRdb, only in-frame clones are kept and a portion is missing. This sample carries about 80,000 clones, approximately 83% of them seen once, and the ten largest clones take roughly 9%. The CDR3 runs 14 residues. V lost 5 bases to trimming and J lost 3 bases, with 14 bases between them. Germline CDR1 reads SGHNT; CDR2 reads YYREEE (reference sequence). The clonotype comes from a human donor in a cohort sampled during active COVID-19. The specimen was peripheral blood. The chain joins TRBV5-4 to TRBJ1-1; D is perhaps TRBD1 (5 bases). The CDR3 is CASSRQGRDTEAFF. The DNA of the CDR3 is TGTGCCAGCAGTCGCCAGGGAAGGGACACTGAAGCTTTCTTT. The entire variable domain, with the rest obtained from reference TRBV5-4 and TRBJ1-1, is as follows: ETGVTQSPTHLIKTRGQQVTLRCSSQSGHNTVSWYQQALGQGPQFIFQYYREEENGRGNFPPRFSGLQFPNYSSELNVNALELDDSALYLCASSRQGRDTEAFFGQGTRLTVV.